The sequence of this T cell receptor beta chain was determined in a study of T-cell reconstitution after alpha-beta-depleted transplantation in children. This clonotype has only a few counts. What it binds is unknown. The CDR3 is 12 amino acids. V shed 1 base and J 13 bases; nucleotides not matched to a gene: 6. Findings and limits, study-wide: At around two months after transplant, the alpha-beta T cells were reportedly derived from several hundred expanded clones that came from non-depleted graft cells.

During its preparation, the TCRbeta library received unique molecular identifiers. Using its own MiXCR run on the PCR reads, TCRdb lists one record per CDR3 protein. The sample holds about 980,000 distinct CDR3 sequences; roughly 31% are singletons and the top ten take about 28%. The source material was PBMCs, mostly from graft donor cells, sampled 360 days after TCRalphabeta/CD19-depleted stem cell transplant. This TCR derives from a boy in the first two years of life who had a stem cell transplant for SCID, so the T cells may come from the graft donor. The rearrangement joins TRBV12-3 or TRBV12-4 to TRBJ2-7; 8 positions match TRBD1. CDR3 in amino acids: CASSLGVRGQYF. CDR3 nucleotide sequence: TGTGCCAGCAGTTTAGGTGTCAGGGGGCAATACTTC.